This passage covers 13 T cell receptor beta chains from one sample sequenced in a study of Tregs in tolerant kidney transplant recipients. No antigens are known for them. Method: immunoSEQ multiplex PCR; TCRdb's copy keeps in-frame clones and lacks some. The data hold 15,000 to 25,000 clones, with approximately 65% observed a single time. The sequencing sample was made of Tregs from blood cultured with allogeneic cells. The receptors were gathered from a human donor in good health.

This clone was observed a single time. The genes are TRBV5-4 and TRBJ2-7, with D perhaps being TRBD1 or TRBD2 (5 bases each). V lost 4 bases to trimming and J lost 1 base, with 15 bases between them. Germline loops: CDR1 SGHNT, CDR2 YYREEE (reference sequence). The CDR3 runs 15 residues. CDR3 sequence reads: CASSLGWDGSYEQYF. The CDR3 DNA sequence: TGTGCCAGCAGCCTGGGTTGGGACGGATCCTACGAGCAGTACTTC. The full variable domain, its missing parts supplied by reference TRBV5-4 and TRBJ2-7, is ETGVTQSPTHLIKTRGQQVTLRCSSQSGHNTVSWYQQALGQGPQFIFQYYREEENGRGNFPPRFSGLQFPNYSSELNVNALELDDSALYLCASSLGWDGSYEQYFGPGTRLTVT.

As DNA, the CDR3 is TGTGCCAGCAGCCACAACTCTGGAAACACCATATATTTT. It encodes CASSHNSGNTIYF. The rearrangement links TRBV6-5 to TRBJ1-3; D gene uncertain. The CDR3 is 13 residues long. V gave up 6 bases and J gave up 0 bases, with 6 bases separating them. CDR1 is MNHEY, CDR2 SVGAGI, per germline.

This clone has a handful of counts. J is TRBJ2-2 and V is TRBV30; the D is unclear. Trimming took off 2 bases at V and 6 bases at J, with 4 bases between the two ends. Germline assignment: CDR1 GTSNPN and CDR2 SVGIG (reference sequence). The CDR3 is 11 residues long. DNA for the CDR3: TGTGCCTGGAGTTGGGCCGGGGAGCTGTTTTTT. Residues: CAWSWAGELFF.

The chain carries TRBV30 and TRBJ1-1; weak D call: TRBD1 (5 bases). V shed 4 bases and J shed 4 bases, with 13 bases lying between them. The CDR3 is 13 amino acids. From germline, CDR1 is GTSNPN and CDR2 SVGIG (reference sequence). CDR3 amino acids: CAWKNPGPTEAFF. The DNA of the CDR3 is TGTGCCTGGAAGAATCCGGGACCCACTGAAGCTTTCTTT.

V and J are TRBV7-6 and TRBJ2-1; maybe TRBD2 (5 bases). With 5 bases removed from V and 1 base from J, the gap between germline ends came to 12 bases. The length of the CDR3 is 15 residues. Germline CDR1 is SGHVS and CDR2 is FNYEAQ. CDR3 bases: TGTGCCAGCAGCCCCACCGGGAATTCCTACAATGAGCAGTTCTTC. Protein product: CASSPTGNSYNEQFF.

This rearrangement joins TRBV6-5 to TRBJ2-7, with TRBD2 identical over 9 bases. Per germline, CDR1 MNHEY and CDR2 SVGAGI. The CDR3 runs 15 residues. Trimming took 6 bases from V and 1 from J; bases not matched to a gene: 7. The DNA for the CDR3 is TGTGCCAGCAGGGCGGGAGGGGGTTTGTCCTACGAGCAGTACTTC. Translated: CASRAGGGLSYEQYF.

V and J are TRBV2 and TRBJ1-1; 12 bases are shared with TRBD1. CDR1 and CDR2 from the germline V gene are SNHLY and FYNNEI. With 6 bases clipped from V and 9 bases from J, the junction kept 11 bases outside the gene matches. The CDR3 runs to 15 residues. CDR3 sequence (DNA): TGTGCCAGCAGCACAACCGGGACAGGGGGCTCGAAAGCTTTCTTT. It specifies CASSTTGTGGSKAFF.

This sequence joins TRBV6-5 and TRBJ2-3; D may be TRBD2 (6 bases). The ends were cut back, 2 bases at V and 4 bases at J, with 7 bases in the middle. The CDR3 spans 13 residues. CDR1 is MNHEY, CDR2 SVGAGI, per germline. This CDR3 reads CASSYPGADTQYF. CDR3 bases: TGTGCCAGCAGTTACCCGGGGGCAGATACGCAGTATTTT.

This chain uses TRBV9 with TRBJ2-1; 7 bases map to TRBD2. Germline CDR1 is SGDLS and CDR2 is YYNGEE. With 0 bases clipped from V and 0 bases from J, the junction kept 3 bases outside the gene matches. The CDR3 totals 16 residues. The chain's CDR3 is CASSVGLAASYNEQFF. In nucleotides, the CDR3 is TGTGCCAGCAGCGTAGGTCTAGCGGCCTCCTACAATGAGCAGTTCTTC.

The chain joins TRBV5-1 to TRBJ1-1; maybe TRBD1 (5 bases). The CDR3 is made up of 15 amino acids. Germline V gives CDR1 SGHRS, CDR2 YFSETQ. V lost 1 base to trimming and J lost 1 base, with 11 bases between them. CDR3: CASSLHSGGNTEAFF. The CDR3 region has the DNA TGCGCCAGCAGCTTGCACTCGGGGGGGAACACTGAAGCTTTCTTT.

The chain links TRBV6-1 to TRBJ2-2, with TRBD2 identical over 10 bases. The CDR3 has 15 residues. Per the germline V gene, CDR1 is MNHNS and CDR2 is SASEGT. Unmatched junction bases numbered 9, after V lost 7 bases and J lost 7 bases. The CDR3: CASNPAGGPVGELFF. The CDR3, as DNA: TGTGCCAGCAACCCAGCGGGAGGGCCGGTCGGGGAGCTGTTTTTT.

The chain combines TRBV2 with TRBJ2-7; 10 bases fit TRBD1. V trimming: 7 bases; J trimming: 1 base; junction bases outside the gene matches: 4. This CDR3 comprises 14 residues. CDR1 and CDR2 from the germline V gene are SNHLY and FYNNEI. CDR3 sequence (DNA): TGTGCCAGCATCCGGACAGGGGGGTCCTACGAGCAGTACTTC. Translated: CASIRTGGSYEQYF.

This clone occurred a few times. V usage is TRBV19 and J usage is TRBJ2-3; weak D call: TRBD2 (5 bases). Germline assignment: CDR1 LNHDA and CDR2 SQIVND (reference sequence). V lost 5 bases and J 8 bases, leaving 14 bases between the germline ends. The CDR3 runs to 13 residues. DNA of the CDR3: TGTGCCAGTAGTGGCCTGGGTGGAGGTACGCAGTATTTT. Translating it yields CASSGLGGGTQYF.